This TCR beta chain was retrieved from a study of CD8 T cells in ankylosing spondylitis. The CDR3 loop spans 14 amino acids. Deletions cut 5 bases from V and 3 bases from J, with 13 bases between. The germline gives CDR1 SNHLY, CDR2 FYNNEI. With molecular barcodes, quantitative 5'-RACE was used to make the TCR beta libraries. One entry per CDR3 protein results from TCRdb running MiXCR on the 5' RACE reads. This table has 150,000 to 200,000 distinct CDR3 sequences, more than 10% appearing once. This chain links TRBV2 with TRBJ1-1; D unclear. The specimen was blood, either unsorted or a sorted T cell fraction (not recorded which). This sequence originates from a male donor with ankylosing spondylitis or in good health (not recorded which). The CDR3 DNA follows: TGTGCCAGCAGTCTTTCGGGGTGGGACACTGAAGCTTTCTTT. Its translation: CASSLSGWDTEAFF.